Shown below are 30 T cell receptor beta chains from a single sample sequenced in a study of T cell clonotyping in hematopoietic cell transplantation. Sequencing was performed with immunoSEQ multiplex PCR; in TCRdb, only in-frame clones are kept and a portion is missing. The data show 15,000 to 20,000 clones, with 65% to 80% seen just once and roughly 14% held by the top ten. The sequencing input was peripheral blood mononuclear cells. All receptors derive from a man in his 60s in good health. Some clones in this sample may be carry-over from other donors' samples.

The gene calls are TRBV15 and TRBJ1-1; D is unresolved. Germline V lookup: CDR1 LNHNV, CDR2 YYDKDF (reference sequence). Trimming left V 0 bases short and J 4 bases short, with 9 bases between. The CDR3 totals 14 residues. The CDR3 region has the DNA TGTGCCACCAGCAGAGAAGGTCGGGTCACTGAAGCTTTCTTT. Protein: CATSREGRVTEAFF.

V and J are TRBV6-1 and TRBJ2-3, with 8 nucleotides matching TRBD1. CDR1 is MNHNS, CDR2 SASEGT, per germline. This CDR3 spans 14 amino acids. V was pared by 6 bases and J by 1 base, with 3 bases of the junction left unmatched. CDR3 sequence (DNA): TGTGCCAGCAGGTTGGACAGGGGCACAGATACGCAGTATTTT. Its protein is CASRLDRGTDTQYF.

The V gene is TRBV21-1, the J gene TRBJ2-7. TRBV21-1 represents a pseudogene. The CDR3 runs 15 residues. The CDR3, as DNA: TGTGCCAGCAGCAAAGAGAAGGGTCCTCCCTACGAGCAGTACTTC. Protein: CASSKEKGPPYEQYF.

This clone showed up just a few times. This rearrangement joins TRBV15 to TRBJ1-5; D is perhaps TRBD1 (5 bases). Per germline, CDR1 LNHNV and CDR2 YYDKDF (reference sequence). The V end lost 4 bases, the J end lost 2 bases, and 15 bases lay between the germline ends. The length of the CDR3 is 16 residues. The CDR3 loop reads CATSNAGGGGNQPQHF. The CDR3 DNA sequence: TGTGCCACCAGCAATGCGGGGGGAGGAGGCAATCAGCCCCAGCATTTT.

Regarding this clone: The germline gene is not matched at one end of the junction; a read error may be the cause. The rearrangement uses TRBV2 and TRBJ2-7; TRBD1 matches at 12 bases. Germline-derived CDR1 and CDR2 are SNHLY and FYNNEI. This CDR3 has 11 amino acids. CDR3 sequence: CATGTGGRNWF. The CDR3 bases are TGTGCCACCGGGACAGGGGGCAGGAATTGGTTC.

This chain uses TRBV5-6 with TRBJ1-1, with a tentative D call TRBD1 (5 bases). Trimming left V 4 bases short and J 2 bases short, with 9 bases between. The CDR3 runs to 13 residues. The germline CDR1 and CDR2 sequences are SGHDT and YYEEEE. CDR3 region: CASSVGVNTEAFF. The DNA for the CDR3 is TGTGCCAGCAGCGTAGGGGTTAACACTGAAGCTTTCTTT.

The DNA of the CDR3 is TGTGCCAGCAGTGAATACGAGAAGGGGAGCGGCTACACCTTC. Translation gives CASSEYEKGSGYTF. This chain connects TRBV25-1 to TRBJ1-2, with TRBD1 as a possible D gene (5 bases). The V end was cut by 0 bases, the J end by 8 bases, with 13 bases between. The CDR3 consists of 14 residues. CDR1 MGHDK and CDR2 SYGVNS come from the germline V gene.

The V call is TRBV11-3, the J call TRBJ2-2; 7 positions match TRBD1. CDR3 length: 14 amino acids. CDR1 is SGHNT and CDR2 is YENEEA in the germline V gene. V was pared by 5 bases and J by 1 base, with 1 base of the junction left unmatched. CDR3 sequence reads: CASSRQGNTGELFF. The CDR3 region has the DNA TGTGCCAGCAGCCGACAGGGGAACACCGGGGAGCTGTTTTTT.

V and J are TRBV28 and TRBJ1-2; D remains unclear. The CDR3 loop spans 14 amino acids. Deletions cut 3 bases from V and 1 base from J, with 9 bases between. Germline lookup yields CDR1 MDHEN and CDR2 SYDVKM. As DNA, the CDR3 is TGTGCCAGCAGTTTCCCGGAGGGTAACTATGGCTACACCTTC. It translates to CASSFPEGNYGYTF.

The V and J genes are TRBV4-2 and TRBJ2-5; D is unclear. The V end was cut by 0 bases, the J end by 5 bases, with 7 bases between. Germline CDR1 LGHNA, CDR2 YNFKEQ. This CDR3 comprises 13 residues. The CDR3 DNA follows: TGTGCCAGCAGCCAAGATGTTCGGGAGACCCAGTACTTC. Translating it yields CASSQDVRETQYF.

The chain is built from TRBV9 and TRBJ2-5; D gene unclear. This CDR3 has 12 amino acids. CDR1 is SGDLS, CDR2 YYNGEE, per germline. V lost 0 bases and J lost 5, with 5 bases in between. CDR3 region: CASSVAGETQYF. The CDR3 DNA is TGTGCCAGCAGCGTAGCTGGGGAGACCCAGTACTTC.

CDR3 bases: TGTGCCAGCAGTGAAGGTGGGGCCCGGACGGATACGCAGTATTTT. Residues: CASSEGGARTDTQYF. The rearrangement joins TRBV6-1 to TRBJ2-3; D is perhaps TRBD1 (5 bases). The CDR3 sequence is 15 residues long. V gave up 1 base and J gave up 6 bases, with 14 bases separating them. Germline V lookup: CDR1 MNHNS, CDR2 SASEGT.

The CDR3 reads CASSGAGTRFTGELFF. In DNA, the CDR3 is TGTGCCAGCAGCGGGGCCGGGACGAGATTCACCGGGGAGCTGTTTTTT. The chain is built from TRBV5-6 and TRBJ2-2; D is perhaps TRBD1 or TRBD2 (5 bases each). This CDR3 comprises 16 residues. Trimming removed 4 bases at V and 4 bases at J, with 17 bases between. Germline CDR1 and CDR2: SGHDT and YYEEEE.

The chain couples TRBV5-6 to TRBJ1-3; D gene uncertain. Germline lookup yields CDR1 SGHDT and CDR2 YYEEEE. Trimming removed 2 bases from V and 4 bases from J, with 7 bases in between. The CDR3 has 13 residues. This CDR3 reads CASSFGRGNTIYF. CDR3 in DNA: TGTGCCAGCAGCTTTGGTCGAGGAAACACCATATATTTT.

The CDR3 protein is CATRGGGSSYEQYF. The CDR3 DNA reads TGTGCCACTCGAGGGGGGGGGAGCTCCTACGAGCAGTACTTC. This rearrangement joins TRBV9 to TRBJ2-7; the D gene is possibly TRBD2 (7 bases). CDR1 is SGDLS, CDR2 YYNGEE, per germline. Trimming cost V 9 bases and J 0 bases, with 16 bases left between them. The length of the CDR3 is 14 residues. Filled out from reference TRBV9 and TRBJ2-7, the complete variable domain reads DSGVTQTPKHLITATGQRVTLRCSPRSGDLSVYWYQQSLDQGLQFLIQYYNGEERAKGNILERFSAQQFPDLHSELNLSSLELGDSALYFCATRGGGSSYEQYFGPGTRLTVT.

The chain has TRBV6-5 and TRBJ1-2; 9 bases fit TRBD1. CDR1 MNHEY and CDR2 SVGAGI come from the germline V gene. V was pared by 5 bases and J by 7 bases, with 5 bases of the junction left unmatched. The length of the CDR3 is 13 residues. Here the CDR3 reads CASSGQGLSGYTF. As DNA, the CDR3 is TGTGCCAGCAGTGGACAGGGGTTGAGTGGCTACACCTTC.

The rearrangement joins TRBV6-1 to TRBJ1-2; D gene unclear. CDR1 is MNHNS, CDR2 SASEGT, per germline. Trimming pared 1 base from V and 0 bases from J, leaving 9 bases between. This CDR3 comprises 15 residues. The CDR3 coding sequence is TGTGCCAGCAGTGAAGGCCACAGTTCTAACTATGGCTACACCTTC. Translation: CASSEGHSSNYGYTF.

CDR3 coding DNA: TGTGCCAGCAGCTCAAGGGCTAGCGCGCCGACCTACGAGCAGTACTTC. Protein product: CASSSRASAPTYEQYF. The V and J genes are TRBV2 and TRBJ2-7, with D possibly matching TRBD2 (6 bases). Trimming took 6 bases from V and 2 from J, leaving 20 bases between them. Per germline, CDR1 SNHLY and CDR2 FYNNEI. CDR3 length: 16 residues.

The chain carries TRBV11-2 and TRBJ2-1, with 10 bases identical to TRBD2. CDR1 is SGHAT, CDR2 FQNNGV, per germline. The CDR3 is made up of 15 amino acids. Trimming removed 5 bases from V and 6 bases from J; junction bases left unmatched: 7. In DNA form, the CDR3 reads TGTGCCAGCAGCGCCGGGACTAGCGATTTCAATGAGCAGTTCTTC. Residues: CASSAGTSDFNEQFF. Together with reference TRBV11-2 and TRBJ2-1, the CDR3 gives the full variable domain: EAGVAQSPRYKIIEKRQSVAFWCNPISGHATLYWYQQILGQGPKLLIQFQNNGVVDDSQLPKDRFSAERLKGVDSTLKIQPAKLEDSAVYLCASSAGTSDFNEQFFGPGTRLTVL.

In its sample, this clone ranks as large. The sample holds other DNA sequences that translate to the same CDR3. J is TRBJ2-3 and V is TRBV7-9, with TRBD2 as a possible D gene (6 bases). Germline-derived CDR1 and CDR2 are SEHNR and FQNEAQ (reference sequence). Trimming removed 5 bases from V and 2 bases from J, with 11 bases in between. The CDR3 is 14 residues long. CDR3: CASSRSGNTDTQYF. DNA of the CDR3: TGTGCCAGCAGCCGTAGCGGAAACACAGATACGCAGTATTTT.

The chain joins TRBV19 to TRBJ2-6; D gene unclear. CDR3 length: 17 residues. CDR1 is LNHDA, CDR2 SQIVND, per germline (reference sequence). V lost 4 bases, J lost 0 bases, and 13 bases lay in between. The CDR3 reads CASSTGYSNSGANVLTF. DNA of the CDR3: TGTGCCAGTAGTACCGGGTATAGTAACTCTGGGGCCAACGTCCTGACTTTC.

The V call is TRBV14, the J call TRBJ1-1, with D possibly being TRBD1 (6 bases). Germline CDR1 SGHDN, CDR2 FVKESK. This CDR3 is built from 15 residues. With 3 bases removed from V and 0 bases from J, the gap between germline ends came to 11 bases. CDR3 residues: CASSHIGQLNTEAFF. The CDR3 DNA is TGTGCCAGCAGCCACATTGGACAGCTGAACACTGAAGCTTTCTTT. The full variable domain, completed using reference TRBV14 and TRBJ1-1, is EAGVTQFPSHSVIEKGQTVTLRCDPISGHDNLYWYRRVMGKEIKFLLHFVKESKQDESGMPNNRFLAERTGGTYSTLKVQPAELEDSGVYFCASSHIGQLNTEAFFGQGTRLTVV.

V and J are TRBV28 and TRBJ1-2; 9 bases line up with TRBD1. This CDR3 region has 15 residues. J gave up 4 bases and V 6 bases, and 9 bases lay outside the gene matches. Germline lookup yields CDR1 MDHEN and CDR2 SYDVKM. The CDR3 sequence is CASRPSGTGFYGYTF. CDR3 coding DNA: TGTGCCAGCAGGCCCTCCGGGACAGGGTTCTATGGCTACACCTTC.

V gene TRBV2 combines with J gene TRBJ1-2; 10 nucleotides line up with TRBD1. CDR1 is SNHLY, CDR2 FYNNEI, per germline. The CDR3 contains 13 residues. V was clipped by 4 bases and J by 5 bases; unmatched bases: 1. The CDR3 region has the DNA TGTGCCAGCAGTGGGGGACAGGGGTATGGCTACACCTTC. Translating gives CASSGGQGYGYTF.

This clone was detected a few times. The DNA for the CDR3 is TGCGCCAGCAGCTTAACCCCGACCGGAGAAACCTATAATTCACCCCTCCACTTT. It yields the protein CASSLTPTGETYNSPLHF. The chain recombines TRBV5-1 with TRBJ1-6; D gene uncertain. There are 18 residues in the CDR3. V was trimmed by 2 bases and J by 2 bases, leaving 17 bases between them. The germline V gene encodes CDR1 SGHRS and CDR2 YFSETQ.

V gene TRBV4-1 combines with J gene TRBJ2-7; D not certain. CDR3 size: 11 residues. The germline V gene encodes CDR1 MGHRA and CDR2 YSYEKL. Trimming removed 2 bases at V and 3 bases at J, with 2 bases between. The CDR3 loop reads CASSQFYEQYF. CDR3 coding DNA: TGCGCCAGCAGCCAATTCTACGAGCAGTACTTC.

The gene calls are TRBV7-9 and TRBJ1-1, with D unresolved. The germline CDR1 and CDR2 sequences are SEHNR and FQNEAQ (reference sequence). The CDR3 contains 12 residues. The V gene lost 1 base and the J gene lost 8 bases, with 8 bases spanning the gap. CDR3 loop: CASSLGTREAFF. CDR3 coding DNA: TGTGCCAGCAGCTTAGGGACGAGAGAAGCTTTCTTT.

In DNA form, the CDR3 reads TGTGCCAGCAGTATTGGACAGGCTGCCTATGGCTACACCTTC. Translation gives CASSIGQAAYGYTF. The gene calls are TRBV6-6 and TRBJ1-2, with 7 nucleotides matching TRBD1. The CDR3 is 14 residues long. With 5 bases clipped from V and 4 bases from J, the junction kept 7 bases outside the gene matches. Germline V CDR1 and CDR2: MNHNY, SVGAGI (reference sequence).

This rearrangement joins TRBV29-1 to TRBJ1-2; weak D call: TRBD1 (6 bases). Between the trimmed V and J ends, which lost 4 bases and 7 bases, there was a span of 10 bases. There are 11 residues in the CDR3. CDR1 SQVTM and CDR2 ANQGSEA come from the germline V gene. CDR3 sequence (DNA): TGCAGCGTTGGAGGGGGTGGTGGCTACACCTTC. This codes for CSVGGGGGYTF.

The V call is TRBV6-1, the J call TRBJ2-1; 10 bases match TRBD2. The CDR3 is made up of 15 amino acids. Looked up from germline, CDR1 is MNHNS and CDR2 is SASEGT. J was trimmed by 7 bases and V by 4 bases; bases with no gene match: 7. CDR3 sequence (DNA): TGTGCCAGCAGTGCCAGGAGCGGGGGGGCGAATGAGCAGTTCTTC. This sequence encodes CASSARSGGANEQFF.